The entry below gives a single TCR beta chain sequence along with its context. What it binds is not known. The data are from a study of blood T cells in healthy people across ages. General study findings and limits: Any changes in expanded clonotypes were possibly confounded, as donor CMV status remained unknown. TCR beta diversity tracked closely with naive T cell percentage.

A second PCR of roughly 7 to 11 cycles used a sample-barcoded 5' primer and a J-beta primer mix. TCRdb re-analysed the 5' RACE reads in MiXCR, keeping a single row per CDR3 protein. The sample lists 1.5 million to 2 million distinct CDR3 sequences, roughly 52% occurring once. V gave up 4 bases and J gave up 0 bases, with 16 bases separating them. This CDR3 spans 17 amino acids. Looked up from germline, CDR1 is SGHTA and CDR2 is FQGNSA. This chain links TRBV7-2 with TRBJ1-5; tentative D call: TRBD1 (5 bases). Sequenced sample: blood. The sequence was collected from a woman between 40 and 50 years old in good health. The CDR3 reads CASSSSGSSYSNQPQHF. The CDR3 DNA follows: TGTGCCAGCAGCTCTTCAGGGAGCAGTTATAGCAATCAGCCCCAGCATTTT. Full variable domain (rest looked up from reference TRBV7-2 and TRBJ1-5): GAGVSQSPSNKVTEKGKDVELRCDPISGHTALYWYRQSLGQGLEFLIYFQGNSAPDKSGLPSDRFSAERTGGSVSTLTIQRTQQEDSAVYLCASSSSGSSYSNQPQHFGDGTRLSIL.